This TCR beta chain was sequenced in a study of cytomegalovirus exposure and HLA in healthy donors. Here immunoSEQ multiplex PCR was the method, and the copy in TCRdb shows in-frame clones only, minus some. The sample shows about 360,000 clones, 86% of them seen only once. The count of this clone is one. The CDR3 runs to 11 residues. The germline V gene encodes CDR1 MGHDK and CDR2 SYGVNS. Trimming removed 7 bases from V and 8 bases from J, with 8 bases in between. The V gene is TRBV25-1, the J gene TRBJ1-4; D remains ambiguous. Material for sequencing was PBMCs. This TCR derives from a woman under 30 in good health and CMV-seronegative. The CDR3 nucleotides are TGTGCCAGCACCACGGGGGAAAAACTGTTTTTT. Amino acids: CASTTGEKLFF. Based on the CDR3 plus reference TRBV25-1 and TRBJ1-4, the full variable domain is EADIYQTPRYLVIGTGKKITLECSQTMGHDKMYWYQQDPGMELHLIHYSYGVNSTEKGDLSSESTVSRIRTEHFPLTLESARPSHTSQYLCASTTGEKLFFGSGTQLSVL.